This TCR beta chain comes out of a study of hypomethylating agent response in myelodysplastic syndrome. Study-wide background: Non-responders met neither complete response nor hematologic improvement criteria, which defined response. Whole-study findings and limits: Across all patients and within response groups, hypomethylating treatment left richness, diversity and clonality without significant change. More novel clonotypes appeared in responders; more contracted clonotypes appeared in non-responders after treatment. Whether shared GLIPH2 clusters recognize novel MDS antigens was not confirmed.

V lost 6 bases to trimming and J lost 2 bases; unmatched junction nucleotides: 7. The germline V gene has CDR1 MDHEN and CDR2 SYDVKM. This CDR3 spans 15 amino acids. This table comes from immunoSEQ multiplex PCR, and its TCRdb copy is limited to in-frame clones, with some not included. Of a few thousand clones detected, about 86% appear once; the ten largest clones hold roughly 30%. Regarding this clone: Its antigen is currently unknown.

This sequence joins TRBV28 and TRBJ1-3; TRBD1 aligns across 7 bases. The clonotype comes from a human donor with myelodysplastic syndrome. Sequenced material: bone marrow, taken before or after starting hypomethylating agent treatment for myelodysplastic syndrome (not recorded which). The CDR3 nucleotides are TGTGCCAGCAGGTCCGACAGGGTGCCTGGAAACACCATATATTTT. Protein product: CASRSDRVPGNTIYF.